A single T cell receptor beta chain is shown here with its context. Its antigen is undetermined. The data are from a study of T cell responses to AZD1222 COVID-19 vaccine. Method: immunoSEQ multiplex PCR; TCRdb's copy keeps in-frame clones and lacks some. The sample contains some 99,000 clones, around 87% of which appear only once. The V and J ends lost 2 bases and 4 bases respectively, with 9 bases between them. CDR1 and CDR2 (germline): GTSNPN, SVGIG (reference sequence). The CDR3 totals 13 residues. Findings and limits, study-wide: The peak T cell response came first, and repertoires were sampled only after it. Donor demographics were predominantly white British with a female majority; clonal diversity may be underestimated. The study reported that nearly half of spike-specific TCRs target unmutated variant regions. Only a handful of AZD1222 recipients, roughly 6 in all, had baseline seropositivity.

The sample here was peripheral blood, taken 28 days after the second AZD1222 dose. J is TRBJ2-1 and V is TRBV30; D tentatively reads TRBD1 or TRBD2 (5 bases each). The clonotype was recovered from an adult who received the AZD1222 COVID-19 vaccine. CDR3 amino acids: CAWSRGPYNEQFF. The CDR3 nucleotides read TGTGCCTGGAGTAGGGGACCTTACAATGAGCAGTTCTTC.